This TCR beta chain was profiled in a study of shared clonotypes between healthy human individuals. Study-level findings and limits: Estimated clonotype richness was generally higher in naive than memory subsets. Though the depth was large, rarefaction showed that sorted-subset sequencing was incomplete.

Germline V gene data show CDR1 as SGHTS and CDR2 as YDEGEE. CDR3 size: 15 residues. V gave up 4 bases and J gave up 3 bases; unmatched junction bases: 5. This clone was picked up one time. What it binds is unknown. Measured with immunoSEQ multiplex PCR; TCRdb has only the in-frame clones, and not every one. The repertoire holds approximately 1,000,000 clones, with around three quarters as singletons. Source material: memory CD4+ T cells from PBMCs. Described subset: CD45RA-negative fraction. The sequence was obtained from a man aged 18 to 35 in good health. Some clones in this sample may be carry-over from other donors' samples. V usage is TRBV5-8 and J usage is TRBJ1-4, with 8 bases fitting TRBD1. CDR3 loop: CASSEQGEANEKLFF. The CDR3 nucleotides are TGTGCCAGCAGCGAACAGGGGGAGGCTAATGAAAAACTGTTTTTT.